This entry concerns a single T cell receptor (beta chain). This sample is drawn from a study of T cell repertoires in cytomegalovirus infection. The CDR3 consists of 13 residues. Germline CDR1 and CDR2: DFQATT and SNEGSKA (reference sequence). Deletions cut 4 bases from V and 7 bases from J, with 14 bases between. A single record per CDR3 protein comes from TCRdb applying MiXCR to the reads. The table has 350,000 to 500,000 distinct CDR3 sequences, 30% to 40% seen once. The clonotype comes from a human donor in good health (CMV status not recorded). Some clones in this sample may be carry-over from other donors' samples. The genes are TRBV20-1 and TRBJ1-5; D is uncertain. The sequencing sample was made of PBMCs. Here the CDR3 reads CSATASADQPQHF. DNA for the CDR3: TGCAGTGCTACAGCCTCTGCGGACCAGCCCCAGCATTTT.